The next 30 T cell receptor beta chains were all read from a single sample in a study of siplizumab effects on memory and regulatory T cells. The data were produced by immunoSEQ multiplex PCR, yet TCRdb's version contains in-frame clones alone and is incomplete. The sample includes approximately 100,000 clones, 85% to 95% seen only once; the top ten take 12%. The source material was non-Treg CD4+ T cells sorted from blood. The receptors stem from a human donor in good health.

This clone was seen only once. CDR3: CASSFGGKNTEAFF. DNA of the CDR3: TGCGCCAGCAGCTTTGGAGGGAAGAACACTGAAGCTTTCTTT. The V call is TRBV5-1, the J call TRBJ1-1; D not resolved. Per germline, CDR1 SGHRS and CDR2 YFSETQ. CDR3 size: 14 residues. Trimming stripped 2 bases from V and 1 base from J, with 9 bases between.

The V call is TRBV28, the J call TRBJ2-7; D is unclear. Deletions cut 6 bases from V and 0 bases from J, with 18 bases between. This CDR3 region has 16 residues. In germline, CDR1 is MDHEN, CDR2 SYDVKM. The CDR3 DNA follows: TGTGCCAGCAGCCCTTGGACCGCCCGCCACTCCTACGAGCAGTACTTC. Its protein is CASSPWTARHSYEQYF.

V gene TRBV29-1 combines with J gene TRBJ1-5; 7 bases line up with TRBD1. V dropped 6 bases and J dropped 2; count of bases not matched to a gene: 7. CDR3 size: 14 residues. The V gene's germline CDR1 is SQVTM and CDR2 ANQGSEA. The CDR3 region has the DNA TGCAGCGTGCTACAGGGGTCGGGCAATCAGCCCCAGCATTTT. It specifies CSVLQGSGNQPQHF.

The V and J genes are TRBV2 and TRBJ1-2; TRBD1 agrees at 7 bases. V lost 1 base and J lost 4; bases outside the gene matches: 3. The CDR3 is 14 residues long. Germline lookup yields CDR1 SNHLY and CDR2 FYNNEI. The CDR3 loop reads CASSEDNRGYGYTF. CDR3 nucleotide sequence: TGTGCCAGCAGTGAAGATAACAGGGGCTATGGCTACACCTTC.

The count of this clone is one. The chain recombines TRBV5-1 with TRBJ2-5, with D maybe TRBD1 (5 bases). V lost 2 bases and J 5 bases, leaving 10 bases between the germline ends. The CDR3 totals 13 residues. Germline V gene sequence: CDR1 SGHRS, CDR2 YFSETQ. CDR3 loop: CASSFGRAETQYF. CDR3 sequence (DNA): TGCGCCAGCAGCTTTGGCAGGGCTGAGACCCAGTACTTC.

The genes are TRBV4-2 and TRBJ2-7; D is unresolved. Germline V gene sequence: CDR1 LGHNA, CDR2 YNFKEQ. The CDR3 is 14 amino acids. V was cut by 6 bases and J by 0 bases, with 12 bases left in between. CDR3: CASSRPDRSYEQYF. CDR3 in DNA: TGTGCCAGCAGTCGCCCGGATCGCTCCTACGAGCAGTACTTC.

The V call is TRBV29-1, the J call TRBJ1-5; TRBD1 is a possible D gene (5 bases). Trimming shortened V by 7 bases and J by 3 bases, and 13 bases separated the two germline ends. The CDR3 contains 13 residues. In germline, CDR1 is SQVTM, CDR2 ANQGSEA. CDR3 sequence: CSARRGPNQPQHF. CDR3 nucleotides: TGCAGCGCCAGGCGGGGACCCAATCAGCCCCAGCATTTT.

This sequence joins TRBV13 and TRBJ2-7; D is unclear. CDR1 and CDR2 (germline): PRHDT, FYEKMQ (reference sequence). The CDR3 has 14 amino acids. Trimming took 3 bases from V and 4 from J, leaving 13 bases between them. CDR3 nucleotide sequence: TGTGCCAGCAGCTTGACAAGGGTCGAATACGAGCAGTACTTC. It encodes CASSLTRVEYEQYF.

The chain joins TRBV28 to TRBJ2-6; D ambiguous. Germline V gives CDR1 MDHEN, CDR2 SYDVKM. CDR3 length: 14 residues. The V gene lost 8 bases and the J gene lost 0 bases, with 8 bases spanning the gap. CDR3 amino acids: CASGLFSGANVLTF. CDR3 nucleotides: TGTGCCAGCGGGCTGTTCTCTGGGGCCAACGTCCTGACTTTC.

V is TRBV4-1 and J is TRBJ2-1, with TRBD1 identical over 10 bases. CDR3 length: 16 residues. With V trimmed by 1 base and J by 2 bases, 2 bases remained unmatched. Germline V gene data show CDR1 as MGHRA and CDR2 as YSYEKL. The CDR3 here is CASSQGGTGAYNEQFF. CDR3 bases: TGCGCCAGCAGCCAAGGCGGGACAGGGGCCTACAATGAGCAGTTCTTC.

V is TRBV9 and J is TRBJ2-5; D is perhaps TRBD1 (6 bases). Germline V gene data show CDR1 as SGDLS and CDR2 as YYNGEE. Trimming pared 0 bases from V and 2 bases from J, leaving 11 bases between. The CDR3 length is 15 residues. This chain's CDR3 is CASSVDVGGQETQYF. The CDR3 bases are TGTGCCAGCAGCGTAGATGTAGGGGGACAAGAGACCCAGTACTTC.

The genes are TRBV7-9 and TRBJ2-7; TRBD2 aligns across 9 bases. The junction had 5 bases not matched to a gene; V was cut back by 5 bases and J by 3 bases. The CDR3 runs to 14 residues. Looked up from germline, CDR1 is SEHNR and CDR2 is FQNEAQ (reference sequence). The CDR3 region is CASSPTTSGYEQYF. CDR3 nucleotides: TGTGCCAGCAGCCCGACGACTAGCGGCTACGAGCAGTACTTC.

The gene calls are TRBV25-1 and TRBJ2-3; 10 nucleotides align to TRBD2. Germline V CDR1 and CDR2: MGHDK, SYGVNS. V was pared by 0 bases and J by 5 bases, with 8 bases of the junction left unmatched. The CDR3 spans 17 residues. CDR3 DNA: TGTGCCAGCAGTGAATATCCCCTAGCGGGAGTTAAAGATACGCAGTATTTT. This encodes CASSEYPLAGVKDTQYF.

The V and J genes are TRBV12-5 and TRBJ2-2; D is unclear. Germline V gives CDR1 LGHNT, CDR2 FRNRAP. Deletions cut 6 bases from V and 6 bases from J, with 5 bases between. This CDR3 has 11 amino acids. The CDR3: CASGWPGELFF. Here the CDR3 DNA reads TGTGCTAGTGGATGGCCCGGGGAGCTGTTTTTT.

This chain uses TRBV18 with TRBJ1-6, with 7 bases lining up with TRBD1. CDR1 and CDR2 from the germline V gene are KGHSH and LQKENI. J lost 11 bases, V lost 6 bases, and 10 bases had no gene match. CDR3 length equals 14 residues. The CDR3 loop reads CASSLTGVAAPLHF. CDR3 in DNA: TGTGCCAGCTCTCTCACAGGGGTCGCGGCACCCCTCCACTTT. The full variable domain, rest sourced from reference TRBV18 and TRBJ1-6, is NAGVMQNPRHLVRRRGQEARLRCSPMKGHSHVYWYRQLPEEGLKFMVYLQKENIIDESGMPKERFSAEFPKEGPSILRIQQVVRGDSAAYFCASSLTGVAAPLHFGNGTRLTVT.

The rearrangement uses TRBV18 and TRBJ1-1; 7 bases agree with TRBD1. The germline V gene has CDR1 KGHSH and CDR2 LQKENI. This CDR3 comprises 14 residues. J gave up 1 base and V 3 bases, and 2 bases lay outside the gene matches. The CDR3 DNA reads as TGTGCCAGCTCACCCAACAGGGGGAACACTGAAGCTTTCTTT. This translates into CASSPNRGNTEAFF.

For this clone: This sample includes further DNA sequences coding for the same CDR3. The CDR3, as DNA: TGTGCCAGCAGCTTAGTACGCGAAGATACGCAGTATTTT. The encoded protein is CASSLVREDTQYF. The chain uses TRBV7-2 and TRBJ2-3; D not certain. Germline V lookup: CDR1 SGHTA, CDR2 FQGNSA. The length of the CDR3 is 13 residues. Between the trimmed V and J ends, which lost 1 base and 5 bases, there was a span of 7 bases.

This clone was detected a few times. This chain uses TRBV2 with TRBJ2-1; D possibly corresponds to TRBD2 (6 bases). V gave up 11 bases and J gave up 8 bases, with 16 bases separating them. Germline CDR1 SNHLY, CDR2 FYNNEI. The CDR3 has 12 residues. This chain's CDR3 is CAGGESPHEQFF. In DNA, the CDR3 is TGTGCCGGCGGGGAATCGCCCCATGAGCAGTTCTTC. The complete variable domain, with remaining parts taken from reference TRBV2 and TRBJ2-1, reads EPEVTQTPSHQVTQMGQEVILRCVPISNHLYFYWYRQILGQKVEFLVSFYNNEISEKSEIFDDQFSVERPDGSNFTLKIRSTKLEDSAMYFCAGGESPHEQFFGPGTRLTVL.

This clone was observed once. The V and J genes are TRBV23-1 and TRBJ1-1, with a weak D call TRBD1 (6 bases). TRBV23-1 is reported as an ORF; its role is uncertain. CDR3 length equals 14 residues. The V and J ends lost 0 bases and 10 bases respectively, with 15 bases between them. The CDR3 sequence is CASSQSRGSVAAFF. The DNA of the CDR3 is TGCGCCAGCAGTCAATCGAGGGGGAGCGTGGCAGCTTTCTTT.

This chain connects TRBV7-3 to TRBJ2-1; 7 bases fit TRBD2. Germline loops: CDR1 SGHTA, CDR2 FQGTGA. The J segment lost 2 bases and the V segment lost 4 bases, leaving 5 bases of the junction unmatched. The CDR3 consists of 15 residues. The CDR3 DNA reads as TGTGCCAGCAGCTCAATAGCGGGCACCTACAATGAGCAGTTCTTC. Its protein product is CASSSIAGTYNEQFF.

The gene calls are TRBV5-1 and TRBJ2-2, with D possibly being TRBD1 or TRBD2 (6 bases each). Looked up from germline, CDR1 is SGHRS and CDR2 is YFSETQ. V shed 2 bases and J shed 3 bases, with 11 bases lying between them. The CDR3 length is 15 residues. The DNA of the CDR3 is TGCGCCAGCAGCTTAGGGGGGTTCGACACCGGGGAGCTGTTTTTT. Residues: CASSLGGFDTGELFF.

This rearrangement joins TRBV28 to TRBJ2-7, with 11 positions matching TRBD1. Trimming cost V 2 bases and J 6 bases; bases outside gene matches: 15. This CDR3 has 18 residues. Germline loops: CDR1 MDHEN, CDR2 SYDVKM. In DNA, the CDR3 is TGTGCCAGCAGTTTACCCAGGACAGGGGGCGGCGGATGGACCGAGCAGTACTTC. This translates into CASSLPRTGGGGWTEQYF. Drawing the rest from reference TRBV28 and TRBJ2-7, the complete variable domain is DVKVTQSSRYLVKRTGEKVFLECVQDMDHENMFWYRQDPGLGLRLIYFSYDVKMKEKGDIPEGYSVSREKKERFSLILESASTNQTSMYLCASSLPRTGGGGWTEQYFGPGTRLTVT.

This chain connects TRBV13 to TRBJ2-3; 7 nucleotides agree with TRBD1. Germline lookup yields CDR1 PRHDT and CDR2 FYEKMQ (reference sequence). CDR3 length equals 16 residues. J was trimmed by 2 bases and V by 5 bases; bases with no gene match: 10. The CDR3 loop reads CASSTRQGPPTDTQYF. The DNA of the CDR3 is TGTGCCAGCAGCACCCGACAGGGTCCACCCACAGATACGCAGTATTTT. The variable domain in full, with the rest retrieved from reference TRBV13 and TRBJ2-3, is AAGVIQSPRHLIKEKRETATLKCYPIPRHDTVYWYQQGPGQDPQFLISFYEKMQSDKGSIPDRFSAQQFSDYHSELNMSSLELGDSALYFCASSTRQGPPTDTQYFGPGTRLTVL.

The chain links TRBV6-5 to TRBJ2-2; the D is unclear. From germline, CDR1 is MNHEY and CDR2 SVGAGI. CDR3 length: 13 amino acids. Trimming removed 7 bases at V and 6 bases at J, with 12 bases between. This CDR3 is CASTSGTAGELFF. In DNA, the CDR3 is TGTGCCAGCACCTCCGGAACTGCCGGGGAGCTGTTTTTT.

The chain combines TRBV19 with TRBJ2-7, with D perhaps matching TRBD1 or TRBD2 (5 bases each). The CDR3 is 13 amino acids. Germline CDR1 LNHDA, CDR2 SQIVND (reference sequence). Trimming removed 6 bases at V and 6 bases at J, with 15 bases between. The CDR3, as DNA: TGTGCCAGTAGCCCCGGGACGGTTGCCGAGCAGTACTTC. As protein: CASSPGTVAEQYF.

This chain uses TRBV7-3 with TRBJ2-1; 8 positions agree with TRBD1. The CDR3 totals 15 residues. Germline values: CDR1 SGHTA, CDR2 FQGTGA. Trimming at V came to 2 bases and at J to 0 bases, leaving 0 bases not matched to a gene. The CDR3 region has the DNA TGTGCCAGCAGCTTAGACAGGGGCTCCTACAATGAGCAGTTCTTC. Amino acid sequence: CASSLDRGSYNEQFF.

The CDR3 DNA reads TGTGCCAGCTCAAAGGGGCAGGGCGGGACGAAGCCCTACGAGCAGTACTTC. As protein: CASSKGQGGTKPYEQYF. This chain links TRBV18 with TRBJ2-7, with TRBD2 as a possible D gene (6 bases). Germline-derived CDR1 and CDR2 are KGHSH and LQKENI. CDR3 length: 17 amino acids. V gave up 5 bases and J gave up 2 bases, with 22 bases separating them.

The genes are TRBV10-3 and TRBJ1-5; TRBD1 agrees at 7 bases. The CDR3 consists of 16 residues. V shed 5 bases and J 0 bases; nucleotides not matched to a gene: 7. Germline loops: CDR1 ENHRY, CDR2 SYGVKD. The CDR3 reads CAISPGTVYSNQPQHF. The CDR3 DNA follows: TGTGCCATCAGTCCCGGGACAGTTTATAGCAATCAGCCCCAGCATTTT.

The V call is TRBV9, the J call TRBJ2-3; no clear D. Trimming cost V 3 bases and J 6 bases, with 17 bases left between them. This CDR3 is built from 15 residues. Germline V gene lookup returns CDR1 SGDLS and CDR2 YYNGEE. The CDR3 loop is CASSDTRSYSDTQYF. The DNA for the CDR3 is TGTGCCAGCAGCGACACCCGGTCGTATTCCGATACGCAGTATTTT.

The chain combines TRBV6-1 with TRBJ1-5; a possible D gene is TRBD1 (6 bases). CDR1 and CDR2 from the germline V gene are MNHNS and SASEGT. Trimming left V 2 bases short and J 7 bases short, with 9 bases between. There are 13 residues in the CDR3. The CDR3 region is CASSERGQQPQHF. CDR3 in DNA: TGTGCCAGCAGTGAACGCGGACAGCAGCCCCAGCATTTT.